Below, 20 T cell receptor beta chains from the same sample are listed, as sequenced in a study of radiation and T cells in renal cell carcinoma. Time point given: baseline pretreatment blood. Treatment denoted: 15 Gy SBRT to primary tumor, nephrectomy 4 weeks later. The table came from immunoSEQ multiplex PCR; TCRdb's copy has only in-frame clones and leaves some out. The top ten hold roughly 6% of the sample, which has 90,000 to 95,000 clones, 82% seen once. The material was blood, obtained from a patient whose treatment included radiotherapy and nephrectomy. These receptors were obtained from a man in his fifties or sixties with renal cell carcinoma.

The genes are TRBV28 and TRBJ2-3; 10 bases are shared with TRBD1. J gave up 3 bases and V 5 bases, and 5 bases lay outside the gene matches. CDR1 MDHEN and CDR2 SYDVKM come from the germline V gene. The CDR3 sequence is 15 residues long. The CDR3 coding sequence is TGTGCCAGCAGTCGATGGACAGGGGGGACAGATACGCAGTATTTT. It specifies CASSRWTGGTDTQYF.

V usage is TRBV4-1 and J usage is TRBJ2-1; unclear D gene. V lost 3 bases and J lost 4, with 19 bases in between. The CDR3 is 17 amino acids. Germline CDR1 reads MGHRA; CDR2 reads YSYEKL. CDR3 in amino acids: CASSQESRAPSYNEQFF. CDR3 DNA: TGCGCCAGCAGCCAGGAGTCACGGGCGCCCTCTTACAATGAGCAGTTCTTC.

The V gene is TRBV27, the J gene TRBJ2-7; 7 positions match TRBD2. The germline V gene encodes CDR1 MNHEY and CDR2 SMNVEV (reference sequence). This CDR3 contains 15 residues. Trimming took 6 bases from V and 3 from J; bases not matched to a gene: 11. For the CDR3, the DNA is TGTGCCAGCAGGGAAACAGCGGGAATTCTCTACGAGCAGTACTTC. Translated: CASRETAGILYEQYF.

This clone was seen a handful of times. J is TRBJ2-2 and V is TRBV6-1; the D gene is possibly TRBD2 (5 bases). V shed 8 bases and J shed 6 bases, with 13 bases lying between them. From germline, CDR1 is MNHNS and CDR2 SASEGT. This CDR3 has 13 residues. The CDR3 sequence is CASLKFGAGELFF. The CDR3 DNA follows: TGTGCCAGCTTAAAATTCGGGGCCGGGGAGCTGTTTTTT.

The chain couples TRBV14 to TRBJ2-7; TRBD2 matches at 10 bases. Germline CDR1 is SGHDN and CDR2 is FVKESK. CDR3 length equals 14 residues. V lost 6 bases and J lost 6; bases outside the gene matches: 8. The CDR3 spells CASSPSGSRLEQYF. The CDR3 DNA sequence: TGTGCCAGCAGTCCTAGCGGGAGTAGACTCGAGCAGTACTTC.

This rearrangement joins TRBV4-2 to TRBJ2-2, with D perhaps TRBD2 (5 bases). V gave up 4 bases and J gave up 2 bases, with 14 bases separating them. The length of the CDR3 is 16 residues. Germline lookup yields CDR1 LGHNA and CDR2 YNFKEQ. CDR3 sequence: CASSPAGVKNTGELFF. In nucleotides, the CDR3 is TGTGCCAGCAGCCCAGCCGGGGTGAAAAACACCGGGGAGCTGTTTTTT.

This clone was observed a few times. A read error may produce the germline difference seen at one junction end. The V gene is TRBV19, the J gene TRBJ2-3; no definite D call. Germline-derived CDR1 and CDR2 are LNHDA and SQIVND (reference sequence). This CDR3 comprises 11 residues. The chain's CDR3 is CARSKTDTQYF. The CDR3 nucleotides are TGTGCCAGGAGTAAGACAGATACGCAGTATTTT.

The rearrangement links TRBV9 to TRBJ2-5, with 7 bases that match TRBD1. This CDR3 contains 17 residues. The junction had 14 bases not matched to a gene; V was cut back by 4 bases and J by 2 bases. CDR1 and CDR2 from the germline V gene are SGDLS and YYNGEE. In DNA, the CDR3 is TGTGCCAGCAGCTTAAGAGACAGGGATGGGCTACAAGAGACCCAGTACTTC. This translates into CASSLRDRDGLQETQYF.

The count of this clone is one. The J gene is TRBJ2-5, the V gene TRBV5-1; D call uncertain. V lost 2 bases and J lost 2, with 10 bases in between. The length of the CDR3 is 14 residues. Germline CDR1 SGHRS, CDR2 YFSETQ. CDR3 amino acids: CASSLVSDQETQYF. CDR3 DNA sequence: TGCGCCAGCAGCTTAGTTTCAGATCAAGAGACCCAGTACTTC.

The chain employs TRBV5-1 and TRBJ2-5; TRBD2 aligns across 9 bases. This CDR3 is 16 amino acids long. Trimming took 0 bases from V and 5 from J; bases not matched to a gene: 8. Germline V lookup: CDR1 SGHRS, CDR2 YFSETQ. The CDR3 nucleotides are TGCGCCAGCAGCTTGGCCTTGGCGGGAGGGGCGGAGACCCAGTACTTC. Translated: CASSLALAGGAETQYF.

This CDR3 is CASSANRGPYNEQFF. DNA for the CDR3: TGTGCCAGCAGTGCCAACCGGGGGCCCTACAATGAGCAGTTCTTC. The chain carries TRBV6-5 and TRBJ2-1; D possibly matches TRBD1 or TRBD2 (6 bases each). This CDR3 spans 15 amino acids. The germline gives CDR1 MNHEY, CDR2 SVGAGI. The germline V and J ends were trimmed by 5 bases and 2 bases, with 13 bases remaining between them.

This chain uses TRBV18 with TRBJ2-7; D perhaps matches TRBD2 (5 bases). There are 14 residues in the CDR3. Germline CDR1 reads KGHSH; CDR2 reads LQKENI. Trimming cost V 5 bases and J 0 bases, with 11 bases left between them. The DNA for the CDR3 is TGTGCCAGCTCAACGGAGGTGGACTCCTACGAGCAGTACTTC. Amino acids: CASSTEVDSYEQYF. Variable domain in full (rest from reference TRBV18 and TRBJ2-7): NAGVMQNPRHLVRRRGQEARLRCSPMKGHSHVYWYRQLPEEGLKFMVYLQKENIIDESGMPKERFSAEFPKEGPSILRIQQVVRGDSAAYFCASSTEVDSYEQYFGPGTRLTVT.

The rearrangement joins TRBV30 to TRBJ2-2; 14 bases map to TRBD2. This CDR3 has 16 amino acids. V gave up 5 bases and J gave up 3 bases; unmatched junction bases: 5. Germline CDR1 GTSNPN, CDR2 SVGIG (reference sequence). CDR3 sequence (DNA): TGTGCCTGGGACCGGGGACTAGCGGGAGACACCGGGGAGCTGTTTTTT. Translating it yields CAWDRGLAGDTGELFF.

CDR3 DNA: TGTGCCAGCAGCTTGGTGGTGAGCACAGATACGCAGTATTTT. It encodes CASSLVVSTDTQYF. The rearrangement uses TRBV7-2 and TRBJ2-3, with D unresolved. The CDR3 is 14 residues long. From germline, CDR1 is SGHTA and CDR2 FQGNSA. Trimming left V 3 bases short and J 0 bases short, with 7 bases between.

J is TRBJ1-2 and V is TRBV28, with D unresolved. V was clipped by 7 bases and J by 3 bases, with 9 bases between them. Germline CDR1 and CDR2: MDHEN and SYDVKM. The CDR3 sequence is 12 residues long. This CDR3 reads CASIGGDYGYTF. The CDR3 DNA follows: TGTGCCAGCATTGGCGGCGACTATGGCTACACCTTC.

The chain couples TRBV19 to TRBJ2-6; D gene unclear. Germline CDR1 and CDR2: LNHDA and SQIVND (reference sequence). There are 16 residues in the CDR3. V lost 9 bases to trimming and J lost 0 bases, with 15 bases between them. The DNA for the CDR3 is TGTGCCAGCGAGTCAGGTGCTACCTCTGGGGCCAACGTCCTGACTTTC. This encodes CASESGATSGANVLTF.

Concerning this clone itself: Other DNA sequences of this sample code for an identical CDR3. The V call is TRBV5-1, the J call TRBJ2-3; TRBD1 or TRBD2 may be the D gene (5 bases each). Germline values: CDR1 SGHRS, CDR2 YFSETQ. V lost 2 bases to trimming and J lost 2 bases, with 15 bases between them. The CDR3 sequence is 16 residues long. The CDR3 region has the DNA TGCGCCAGCAGCTTTGGGTCTAGGGGAGACACAGATACGCAGTATTTT. Translation gives CASSFGSRGDTDTQYF.

The J gene is TRBJ1-1, the V gene TRBV6-5; D is undetermined. Germline V CDR1 and CDR2: MNHEY, SVGAGI. The CDR3 is 14 amino acids. V was pared by 0 bases and J by 2 bases, with 7 bases between. The CDR3 here is CASSYSTLNTEAFF. CDR3 nucleotides: TGTGCCAGCAGTTACTCCACTTTAAACACTGAAGCTTTCTTT.

The chain has TRBV28 and TRBJ2-7; D is unclear. Between the trimmed V and J ends, which lost 2 bases and 3 bases, there was a span of 8 bases. The CDR3 extends over 13 amino acids. In germline, CDR1 is MDHEN, CDR2 SYDVKM. Here the CDR3 DNA reads TGTGCCAGCAGTTTAACGGGCTACTACGAGCAGTACTTC. It encodes CASSLTGYYEQYF.

This clone was seen only once. The chain is built from TRBV7-2 and TRBJ2-3; 11 bases align to TRBD2. Germline values: CDR1 SGHTA, CDR2 FQGNSA. The CDR3 totals 15 residues. V lost 4 bases to trimming and J lost 4 bases; unmatched junction nucleotides: 4. The CDR3 loop is CASSSGLAGADTQYF. As DNA, the CDR3 is TGTGCCAGCAGCTCCGGACTAGCGGGCGCAGATACGCAGTATTTT.